This T cell receptor (beta chain) stems from a study of blood T cell repertoires in COVID-19. Assay used: immunoSEQ multiplex PCR; TCRdb lists only in-frame clones, some missing. Here the sample spans 250,000 to 350,000 clones, almost 90% being singletons. The TCR was taken from a woman younger than 30 with acute COVID-19. The sample comprised PBMCs or T cells enriched from blood (not recorded which).

This CDR3 reads CASSPRLAEGNTGELFF. In DNA, the CDR3 is TGCGCCAGCAGCCCTAGACTAGCGGAGGGGAACACCGGGGAGCTGTTTTTT. The chain couples TRBV5-1 to TRBJ2-2, with 9 positions matching TRBD2. The CDR3 has 17 residues. Germline lookup yields CDR1 SGHRS and CDR2 YFSETQ. The trim removed 4 bases at V and 1 base at J, leaving 8 bases unmatched.